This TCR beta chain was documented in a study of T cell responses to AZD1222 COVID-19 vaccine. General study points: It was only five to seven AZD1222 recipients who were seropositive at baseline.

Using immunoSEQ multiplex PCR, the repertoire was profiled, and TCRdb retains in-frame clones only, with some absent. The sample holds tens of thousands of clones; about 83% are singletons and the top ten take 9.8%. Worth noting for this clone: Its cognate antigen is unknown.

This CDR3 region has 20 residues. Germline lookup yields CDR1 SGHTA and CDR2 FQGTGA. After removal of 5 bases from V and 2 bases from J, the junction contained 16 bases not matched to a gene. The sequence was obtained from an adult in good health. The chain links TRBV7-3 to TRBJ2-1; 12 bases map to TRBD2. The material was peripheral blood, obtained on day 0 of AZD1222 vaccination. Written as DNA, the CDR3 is TGTGCCAGCAGCCCCTCCCCCATACTAGCGGGGGGCGGCCCCTACAATGAGCAGTTCTTC. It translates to CASSPSPILAGGGPYNEQFF.